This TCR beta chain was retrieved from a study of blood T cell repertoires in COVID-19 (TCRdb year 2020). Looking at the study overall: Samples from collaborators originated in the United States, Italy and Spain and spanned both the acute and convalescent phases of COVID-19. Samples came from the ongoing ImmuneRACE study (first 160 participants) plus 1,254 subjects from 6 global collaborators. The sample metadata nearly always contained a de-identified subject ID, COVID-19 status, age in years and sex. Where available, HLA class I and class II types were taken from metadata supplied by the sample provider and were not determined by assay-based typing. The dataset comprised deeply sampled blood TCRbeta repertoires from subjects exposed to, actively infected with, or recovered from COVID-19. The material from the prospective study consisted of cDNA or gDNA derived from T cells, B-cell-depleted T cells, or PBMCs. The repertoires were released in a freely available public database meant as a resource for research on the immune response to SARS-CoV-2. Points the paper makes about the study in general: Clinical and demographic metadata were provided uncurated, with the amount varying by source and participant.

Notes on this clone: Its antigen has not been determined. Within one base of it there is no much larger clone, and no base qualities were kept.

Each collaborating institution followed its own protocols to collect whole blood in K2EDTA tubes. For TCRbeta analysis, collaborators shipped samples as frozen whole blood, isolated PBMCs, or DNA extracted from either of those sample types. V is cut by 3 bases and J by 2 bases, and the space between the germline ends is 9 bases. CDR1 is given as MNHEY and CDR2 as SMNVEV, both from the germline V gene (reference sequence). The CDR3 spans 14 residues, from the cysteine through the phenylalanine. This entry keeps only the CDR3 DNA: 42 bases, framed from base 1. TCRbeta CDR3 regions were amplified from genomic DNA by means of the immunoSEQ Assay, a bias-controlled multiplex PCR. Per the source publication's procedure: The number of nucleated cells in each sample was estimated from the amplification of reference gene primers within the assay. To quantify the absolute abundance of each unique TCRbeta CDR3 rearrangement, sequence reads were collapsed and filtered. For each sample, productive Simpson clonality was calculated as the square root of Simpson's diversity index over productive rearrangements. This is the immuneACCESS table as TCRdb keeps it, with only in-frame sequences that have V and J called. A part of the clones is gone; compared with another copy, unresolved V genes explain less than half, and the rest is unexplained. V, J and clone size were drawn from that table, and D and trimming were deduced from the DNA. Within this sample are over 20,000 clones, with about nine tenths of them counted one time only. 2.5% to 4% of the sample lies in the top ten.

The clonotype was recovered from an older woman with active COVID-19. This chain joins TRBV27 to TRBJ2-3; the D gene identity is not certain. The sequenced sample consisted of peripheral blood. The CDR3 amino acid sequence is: CASSFELDTDTQYF. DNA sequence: TGTGCCAGCAGTTTCGAGCTAGACACAGATACGCAGTATTTT.